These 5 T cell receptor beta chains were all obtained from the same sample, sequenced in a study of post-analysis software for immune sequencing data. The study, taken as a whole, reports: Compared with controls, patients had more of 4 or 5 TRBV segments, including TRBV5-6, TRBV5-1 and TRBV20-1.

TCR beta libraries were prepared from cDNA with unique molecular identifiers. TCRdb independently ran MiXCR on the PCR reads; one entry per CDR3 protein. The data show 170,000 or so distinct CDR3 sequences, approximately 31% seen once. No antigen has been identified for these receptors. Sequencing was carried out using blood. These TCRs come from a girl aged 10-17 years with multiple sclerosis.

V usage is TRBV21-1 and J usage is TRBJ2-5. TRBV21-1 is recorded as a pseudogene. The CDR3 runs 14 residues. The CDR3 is CASSKWELRRTRYF. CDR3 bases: TGTGCCAGCAGCAAATGGGAACTTCGGAGGACCCGGTACTTC.

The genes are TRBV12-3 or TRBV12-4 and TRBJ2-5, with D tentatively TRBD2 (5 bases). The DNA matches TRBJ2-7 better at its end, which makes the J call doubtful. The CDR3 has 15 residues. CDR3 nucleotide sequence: TGTGCCAGCAGCCCTACGAGGGCGACCGGCGACGAGCAGTACTTC. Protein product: CASSPTRATGDEQYF.

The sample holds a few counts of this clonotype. In DNA, the CDR3 is TGTGCCAGCAGCGTAGGGCTCTCGGGGAGTACCCAAGATACGCAGTATTTT. Amino acid sequence: CASSVGLSGSTQDTQYF. This chain connects TRBV9 to TRBJ2-3; perhaps TRBD2 as D (5 bases). Germline lookup yields CDR1 SGDLS and CDR2 YYNGEE. This CDR3 region has 17 residues. Trimming removed 0 bases from V and 5 bases from J, with 19 bases in between.

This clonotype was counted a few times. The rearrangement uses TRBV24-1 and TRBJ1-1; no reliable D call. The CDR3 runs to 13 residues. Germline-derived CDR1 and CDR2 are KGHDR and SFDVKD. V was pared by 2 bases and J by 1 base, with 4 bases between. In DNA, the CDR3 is TGTGCCACCAGTGATTCTCCGAACACTGAAGCTTTCTTT. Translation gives CATSDSPNTEAFF.

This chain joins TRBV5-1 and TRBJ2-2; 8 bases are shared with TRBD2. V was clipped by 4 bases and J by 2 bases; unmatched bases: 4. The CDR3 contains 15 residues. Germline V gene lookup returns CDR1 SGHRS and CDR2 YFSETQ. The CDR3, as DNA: TGCGCCAGCAGCCTCGGGAGGGTTAACACCGGGGAGCTGTTTTTT. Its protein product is CASSLGRVNTGELFF.